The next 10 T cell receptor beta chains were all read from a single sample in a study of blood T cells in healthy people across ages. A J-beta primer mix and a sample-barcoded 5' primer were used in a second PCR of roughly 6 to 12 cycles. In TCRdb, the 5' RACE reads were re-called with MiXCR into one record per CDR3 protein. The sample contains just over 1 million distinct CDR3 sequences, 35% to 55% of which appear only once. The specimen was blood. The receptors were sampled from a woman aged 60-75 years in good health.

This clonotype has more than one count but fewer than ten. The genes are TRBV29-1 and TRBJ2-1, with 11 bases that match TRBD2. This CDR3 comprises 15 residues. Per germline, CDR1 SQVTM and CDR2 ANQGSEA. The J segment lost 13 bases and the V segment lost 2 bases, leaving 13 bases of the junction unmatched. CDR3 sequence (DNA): TGCAGCGTTGAACCGGGACTAGCGGACCAAGAGACCCAGTTCTTC. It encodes CSVEPGLADQETQFF.

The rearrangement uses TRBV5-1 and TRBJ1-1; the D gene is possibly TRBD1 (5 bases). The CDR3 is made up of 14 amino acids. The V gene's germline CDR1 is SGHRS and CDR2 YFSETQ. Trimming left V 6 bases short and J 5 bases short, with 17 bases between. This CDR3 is CASNPEGIVTEAFF. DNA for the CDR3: TGCGCCAGCAACCCAGAGGGGATCGTGACTGAAGCTTTCTTT.

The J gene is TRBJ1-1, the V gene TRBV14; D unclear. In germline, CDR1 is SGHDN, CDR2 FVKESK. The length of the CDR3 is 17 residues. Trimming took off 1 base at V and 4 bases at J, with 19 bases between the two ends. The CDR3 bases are TGTGCCAGCAGCCAAGTACGGCGTGGGTCTTGGGGCACTGAAGCTTTCTTT. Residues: CASSQVRRGSWGTEAFF.

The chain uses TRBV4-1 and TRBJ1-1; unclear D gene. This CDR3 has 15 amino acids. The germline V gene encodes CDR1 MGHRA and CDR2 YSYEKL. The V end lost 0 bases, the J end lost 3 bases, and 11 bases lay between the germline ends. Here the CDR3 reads CASSQDSGGYTEAFF. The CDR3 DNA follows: TGCGCCAGCAGCCAAGACTCGGGCGGGTACACTGAAGCTTTCTTT.

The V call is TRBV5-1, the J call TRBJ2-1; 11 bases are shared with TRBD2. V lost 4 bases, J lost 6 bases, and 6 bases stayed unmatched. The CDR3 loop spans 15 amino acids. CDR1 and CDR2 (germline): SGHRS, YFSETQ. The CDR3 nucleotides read TGCGCCAGCAGCGAACTAGCGGGAGCTACCAATGAGCAGTTCTTC. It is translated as CASSELAGATNEQFF.

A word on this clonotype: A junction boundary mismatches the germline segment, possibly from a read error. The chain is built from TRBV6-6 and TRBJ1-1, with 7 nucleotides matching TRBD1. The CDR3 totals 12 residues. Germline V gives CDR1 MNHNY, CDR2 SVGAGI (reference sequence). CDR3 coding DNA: TGTGCCAGCCGGGACAGCTCCTCTGAGGCTTTCTTT. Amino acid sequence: CASRDSSSEAFF.

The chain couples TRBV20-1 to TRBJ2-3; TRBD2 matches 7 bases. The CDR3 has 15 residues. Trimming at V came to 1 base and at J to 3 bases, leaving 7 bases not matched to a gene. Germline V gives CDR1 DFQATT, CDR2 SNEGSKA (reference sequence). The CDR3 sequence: CSARVAGEPTDTQYF. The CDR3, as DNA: TGCAGTGCTAGAGTTGCGGGAGAGCCAACAGATACGCAGTATTTT.

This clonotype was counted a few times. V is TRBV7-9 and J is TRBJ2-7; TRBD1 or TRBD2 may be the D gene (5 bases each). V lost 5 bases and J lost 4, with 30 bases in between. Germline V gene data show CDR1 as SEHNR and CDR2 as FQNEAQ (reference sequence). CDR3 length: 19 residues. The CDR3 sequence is CASSGETSGTPQNPYEQYF. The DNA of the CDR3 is TGTGCCAGCAGCGGCGAAACCTCTGGGACCCCTCAAAACCCTTACGAGCAGTACTTC.

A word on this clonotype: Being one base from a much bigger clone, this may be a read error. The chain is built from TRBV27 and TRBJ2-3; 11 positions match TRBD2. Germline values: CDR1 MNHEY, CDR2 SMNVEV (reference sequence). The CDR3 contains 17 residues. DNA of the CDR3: TGTGCCAGCAGTTTACTCTCCGGGACTAGCGGCACAGATGCGCAGTATTTT. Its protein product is CASSLLSGTSGTDAQYF.

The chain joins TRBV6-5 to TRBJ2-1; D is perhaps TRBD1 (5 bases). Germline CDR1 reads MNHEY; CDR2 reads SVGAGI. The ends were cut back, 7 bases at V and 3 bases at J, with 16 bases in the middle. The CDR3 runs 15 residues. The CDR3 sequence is CASKKGVVLYNEQFF. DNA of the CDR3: TGTGCCAGCAAAAAAGGGGTGGTGCTCTACAATGAGCAGTTCTTC.